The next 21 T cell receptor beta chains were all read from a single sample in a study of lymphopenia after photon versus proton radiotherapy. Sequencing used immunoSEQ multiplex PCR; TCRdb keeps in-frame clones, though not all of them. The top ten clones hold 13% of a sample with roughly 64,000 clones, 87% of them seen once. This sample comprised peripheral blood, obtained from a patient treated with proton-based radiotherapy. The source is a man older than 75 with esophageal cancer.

DNA for the CDR3: TGTGCCTGGAGTGTAGGGGGGAACACTGAAGCTTTCTTT. Translation gives CAWSVGGNTEAFF. J is TRBJ1-1 and V is TRBV30, with D perhaps matching TRBD1 (6 bases). This CDR3 has 13 amino acids. V lost 0 bases and J lost 1, with 6 bases in between. The germline gives CDR1 GTSNPN, CDR2 SVGIG (reference sequence).

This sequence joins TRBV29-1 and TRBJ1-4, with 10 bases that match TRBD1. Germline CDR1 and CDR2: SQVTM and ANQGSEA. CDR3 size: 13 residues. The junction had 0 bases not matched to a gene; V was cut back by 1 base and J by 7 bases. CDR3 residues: CSVEGTGGEKLFF. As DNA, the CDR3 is TGCAGCGTTGAAGGGACAGGGGGTGAAAAACTGTTTTTT.

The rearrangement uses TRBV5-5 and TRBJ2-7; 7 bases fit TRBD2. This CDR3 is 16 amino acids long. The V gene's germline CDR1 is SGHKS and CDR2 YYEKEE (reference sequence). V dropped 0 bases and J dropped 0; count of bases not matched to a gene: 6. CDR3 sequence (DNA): TGTGCCAGCAGCTTGGCCCCAACGGGAGGCTCCTACGAGCAGTACTTC. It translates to CASSLAPTGGSYEQYF.

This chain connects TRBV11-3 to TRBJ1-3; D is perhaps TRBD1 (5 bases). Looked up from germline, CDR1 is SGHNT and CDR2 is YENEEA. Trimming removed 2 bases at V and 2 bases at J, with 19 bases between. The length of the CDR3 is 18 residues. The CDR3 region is CASSLTMQGSAAGNTIYF. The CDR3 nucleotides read TGTGCCAGCAGCTTAACGATGCAGGGTAGTGCTGCTGGAAACACCATATATTTT.

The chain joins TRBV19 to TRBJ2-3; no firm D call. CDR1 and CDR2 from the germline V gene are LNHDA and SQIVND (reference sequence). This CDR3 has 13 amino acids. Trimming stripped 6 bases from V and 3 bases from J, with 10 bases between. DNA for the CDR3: TGTGCCAGTAGGACCCCAGGTACAGATACGCAGTATTTT. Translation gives CASRTPGTDTQYF.

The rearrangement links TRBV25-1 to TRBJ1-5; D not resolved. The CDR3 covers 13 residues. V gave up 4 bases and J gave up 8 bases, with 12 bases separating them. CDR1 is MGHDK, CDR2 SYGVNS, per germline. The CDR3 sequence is CASSAFSGEPQHF. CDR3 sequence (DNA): TGTGCCAGCAGTGCGTTTTCTGGGGAGCCCCAGCATTTT.

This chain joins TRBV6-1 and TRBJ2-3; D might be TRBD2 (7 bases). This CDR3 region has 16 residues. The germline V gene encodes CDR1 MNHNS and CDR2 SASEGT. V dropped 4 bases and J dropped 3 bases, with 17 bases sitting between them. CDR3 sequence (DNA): TGTGCCAGCAGTGTACCCTCCAGGGGAGGGACAGATACGCAGTATTTT. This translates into CASSVPSRGGTDTQYF.

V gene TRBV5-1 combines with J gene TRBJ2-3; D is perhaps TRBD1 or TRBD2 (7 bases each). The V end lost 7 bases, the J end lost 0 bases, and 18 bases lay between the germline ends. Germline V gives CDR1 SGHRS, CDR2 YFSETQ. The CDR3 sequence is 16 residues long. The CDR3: CASELGGTVSTDTQYF. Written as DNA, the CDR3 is TGCGCCAGCGAGTTGGGAGGGACAGTCAGCACAGATACGCAGTATTTT.

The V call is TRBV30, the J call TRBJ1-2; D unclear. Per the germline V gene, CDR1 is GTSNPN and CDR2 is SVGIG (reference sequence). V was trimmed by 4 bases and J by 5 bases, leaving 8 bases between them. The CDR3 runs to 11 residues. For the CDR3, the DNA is TGTGCCTGGACCGGGAGTTATGGCTACACCTTC. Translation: CAWTGSYGYTF.

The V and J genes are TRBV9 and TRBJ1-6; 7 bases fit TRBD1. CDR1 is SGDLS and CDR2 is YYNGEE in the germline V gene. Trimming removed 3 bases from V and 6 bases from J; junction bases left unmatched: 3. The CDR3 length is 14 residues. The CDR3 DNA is TGTGCCAGCAGCGGGGCAGGGGGTAATTCACCCCTCCACTTT. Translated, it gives CASSGAGGNSPLHF. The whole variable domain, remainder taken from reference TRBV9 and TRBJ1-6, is DSGVTQTPKHLITATGQRVTLRCSPRSGDLSVYWYQQSLDQGLQFLIQYYNGEERAKGNILERFSAQQFPDLHSELNLSSLELGDSALYFCASSGAGGNSPLHFGNGTRLTVT.

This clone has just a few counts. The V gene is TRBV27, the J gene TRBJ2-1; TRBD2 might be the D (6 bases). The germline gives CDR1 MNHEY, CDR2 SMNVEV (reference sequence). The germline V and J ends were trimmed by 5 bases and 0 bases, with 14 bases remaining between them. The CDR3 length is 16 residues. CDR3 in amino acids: CASSTLVGGSYNEQFF. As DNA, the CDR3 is TGTGCCAGCAGTACGCTTGTCGGGGGCTCCTACAATGAGCAGTTCTTC.

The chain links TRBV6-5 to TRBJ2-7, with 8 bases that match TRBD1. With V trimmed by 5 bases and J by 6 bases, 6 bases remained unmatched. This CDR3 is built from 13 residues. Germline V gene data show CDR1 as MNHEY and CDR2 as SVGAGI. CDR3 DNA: TGTGCCAGCAGTCGAGGACAGGGAAGCGAGCAGTACTTC. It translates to CASSRGQGSEQYF.

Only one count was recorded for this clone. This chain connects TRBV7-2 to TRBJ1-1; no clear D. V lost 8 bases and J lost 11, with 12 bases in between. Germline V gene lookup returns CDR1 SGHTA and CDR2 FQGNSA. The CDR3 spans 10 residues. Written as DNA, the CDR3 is TGTGCCAGCGGCTATTTTGGGGCTTTCTTT. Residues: CASGYFGAFF.

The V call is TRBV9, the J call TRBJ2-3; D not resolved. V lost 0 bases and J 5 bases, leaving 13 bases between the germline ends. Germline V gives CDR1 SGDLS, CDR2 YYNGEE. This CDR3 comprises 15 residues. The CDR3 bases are TGTGCCAGCAGCGTAGTAGGTAGAAGTGGAGATACGCAGTATTTT. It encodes CASSVVGRSGDTQYF.

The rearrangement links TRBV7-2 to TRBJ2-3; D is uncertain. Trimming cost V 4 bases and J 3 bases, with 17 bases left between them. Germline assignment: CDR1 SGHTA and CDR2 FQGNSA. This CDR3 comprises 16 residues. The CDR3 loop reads CASSSLTPSDTDTQYF. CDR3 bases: TGTGCCAGCAGCTCCCTCACACCATCAGATACAGATACGCAGTATTTT.

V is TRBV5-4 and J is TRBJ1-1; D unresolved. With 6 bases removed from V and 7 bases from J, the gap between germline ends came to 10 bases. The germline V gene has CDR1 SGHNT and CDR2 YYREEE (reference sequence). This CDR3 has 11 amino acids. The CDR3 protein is CASIVMGEAFF. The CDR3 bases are TGTGCCAGCATTGTGATGGGTGAAGCTTTCTTT.

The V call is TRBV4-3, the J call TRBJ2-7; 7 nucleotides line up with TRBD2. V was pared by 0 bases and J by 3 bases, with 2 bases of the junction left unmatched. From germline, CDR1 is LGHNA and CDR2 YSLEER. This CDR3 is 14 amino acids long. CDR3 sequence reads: CASSQDRTSYEQYF. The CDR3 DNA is TGCGCCAGCAGCCAAGATAGGACTAGCTACGAGCAGTACTTC.

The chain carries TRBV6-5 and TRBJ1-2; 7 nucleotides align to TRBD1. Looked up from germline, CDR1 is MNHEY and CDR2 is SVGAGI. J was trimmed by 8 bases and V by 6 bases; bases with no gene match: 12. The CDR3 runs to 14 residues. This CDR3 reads CASRTSGGGVGYTF. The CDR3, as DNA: TGTGCCAGCAGAACCTCAGGGGGGGGAGTCGGCTACACCTTC.

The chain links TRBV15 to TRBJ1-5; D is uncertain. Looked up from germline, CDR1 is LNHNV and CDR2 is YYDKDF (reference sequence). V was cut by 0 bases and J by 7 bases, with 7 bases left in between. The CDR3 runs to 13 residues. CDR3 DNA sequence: TGTGCCACCAGCAGAGATCAAGGGCAGCCCCAGCATTTT. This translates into CATSRDQGQPQHF.

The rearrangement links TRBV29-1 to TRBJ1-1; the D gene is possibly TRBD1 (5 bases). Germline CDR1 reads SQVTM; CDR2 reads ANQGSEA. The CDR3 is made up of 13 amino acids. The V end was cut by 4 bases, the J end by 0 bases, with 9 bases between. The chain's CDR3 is CSVAPGMNTEAFF. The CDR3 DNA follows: TGCAGCGTTGCTCCAGGGATGAACACTGAAGCTTTCTTT. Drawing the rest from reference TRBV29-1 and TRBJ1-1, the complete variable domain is SAVISQKPSRDICQRGTSLTIQCQVDSQVTMMFWYRQQPGQSLTLIATANQGSEATYESGFVIDKFPISRPNLTFSTLTVSNMSPEDSSIYLCSVAPGMNTEAFFGQGTRLTVV.

The CDR3 loop is CASSGEGGEIGELFF. CDR3 DNA sequence: TGTGCCAGCAGCGGCGAGGGGGGTGAGATCGGGGAGCTGTTTTTT. J is TRBJ2-2 and V is TRBV13; D is perhaps TRBD1 or TRBD2 (6 bases each). V lost 5 bases and J lost 7, with 17 bases in between. There are 15 residues in the CDR3. The germline V gene has CDR1 PRHDT and CDR2 FYEKMQ (reference sequence).